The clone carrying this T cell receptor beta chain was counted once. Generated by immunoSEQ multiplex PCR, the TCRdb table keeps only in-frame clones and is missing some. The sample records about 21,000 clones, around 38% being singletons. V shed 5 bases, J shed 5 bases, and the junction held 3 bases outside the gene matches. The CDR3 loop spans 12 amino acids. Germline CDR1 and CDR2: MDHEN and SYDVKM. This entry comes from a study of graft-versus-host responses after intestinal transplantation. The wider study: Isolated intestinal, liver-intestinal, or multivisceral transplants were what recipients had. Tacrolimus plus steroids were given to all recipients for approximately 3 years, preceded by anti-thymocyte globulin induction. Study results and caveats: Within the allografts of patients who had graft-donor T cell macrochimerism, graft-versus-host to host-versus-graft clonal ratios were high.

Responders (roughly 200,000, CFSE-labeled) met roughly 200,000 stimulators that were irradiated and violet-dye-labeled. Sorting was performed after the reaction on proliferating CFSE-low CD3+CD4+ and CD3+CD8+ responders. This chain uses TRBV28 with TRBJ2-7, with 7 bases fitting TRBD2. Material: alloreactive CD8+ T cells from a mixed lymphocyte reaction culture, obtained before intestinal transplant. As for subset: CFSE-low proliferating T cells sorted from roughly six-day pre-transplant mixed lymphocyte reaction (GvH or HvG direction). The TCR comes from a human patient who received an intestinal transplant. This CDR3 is CASSGLVDEQYF. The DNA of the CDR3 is TGTGCCAGCAGTGGACTAGTCGACGAGCAGTACTTC.